This TCR beta chain derives from a study of OX40 agonist ivuxolimab in advanced cancers. Whole-study context: The dose-escalation cohort had hepatocellular carcinoma, melanoma, renal cell or head and neck cancer.

The CDR3 is made up of 13 amino acids. Germline V gene sequence: CDR1 SQVTM, CDR2 ANQGSEA. The V end was cut by 0 bases, the J end by 8 bases, with 13 bases between. The method was immunoSEQ multiplex PCR; TCRdb's version includes in-frame clones alone and lacks a portion of them. The repertoire has about 69,000 clones, over 80% of them found once; the top ten carry 14% to 15%. Regarding this clone: Its antigen remains unknown.

Whole-study results and caveats: On average, a greater number of expanded clones characterised CD8+ T cells relative to CD4+.

The sequenced sample was CD4+ or CD8+ T cells sorted from blood, obtained in a trial of the OX40 agonist ivuxolimab. V usage is TRBV29-1 and J usage is TRBJ1-2; unclear D gene. The sequence was obtained from an adult with an advanced solid tumor such as melanoma, head and neck, liver or kidney cancer. The CDR3 DNA reads as TGCAGCGTTGAAGAAGAGGGTCGGAGGGGCTACACCTTC. This sequence encodes CSVEEEGRRGYTF.